This TCR beta chain emerged from a study of radiotherapy plus CTLA-4 blockade in lung cancer. Across the study: Among patients, around 19% showed objective responses, and approximately 30% had disease control. Findings of the study overall: The study found tumor-derived TCR clones expanded in blood after radiotherapy plus ipilimumab.

Sequenced by immunoSEQ multiplex PCR; TCRdb stores in-frame clones only, minus some. This sample has some 90,000 clones; 83% occur once, and the top ten carry 0.75% to 0.95%. A word on this clone: Its antigen is unidentified.

Focal radiation plus CTLA-4 blockade with ipilimumab was administered to patients who had chemo-refractory metastatic non-small-cell lung cancer. CDR1 MNHEY and CDR2 SMNVEV come from the germline V gene (reference sequence). Trimming removed 7 bases at V and 8 bases at J, with 23 bases between. There are 15 residues in the CDR3. The rearrangement uses TRBV27 and TRBJ1-2; the D is unclear. The sequences come from peripheral blood, collected from a patient treated with radiotherapy plus ipilimumab. The TCR sequence derives from a human donor with non-small cell lung cancer who had stable disease on radiotherapy plus ipilimumab. Written as DNA, the CDR3 is TGTGCCAGCACCCTCAGTCCCGTATCTATAGGCGGCTACACCTTC. Translation: CASTLSPVSIGGYTF.